The 5 T cell receptor beta chains below come from one sample, sequenced in a study of Ad26.COV2.S vaccination and SARS-CoV-2 variants. Data came from immunoSEQ multiplex PCR; TCRdb stores just in-frame clones and leaves some out. The sample shows about half a million clones, 80% to 90% of them seen only once. Treatment indicated: roughly 20 received Ad26.COV2.S at low or high dose, single or two shots; 5 received placebo; per-sample allocation not given. It was on day 63 after the first vaccine or placebo injection that samples were taken. The sample here was peripheral blood, taken in a trial of Ad26.COV2.S vaccine versus placebo. The source is a person aged 18-60 years who received the Ad26.COV2.S COVID-19 vaccine or a placebo.

V and J are TRBV7-9 and TRBJ2-1; D ambiguous. The ends were cut back, 1 base at V and 6 bases at J, with 10 bases in the middle. The CDR3 totals 14 residues. Germline assignment: CDR1 SEHNR and CDR2 FQNEAQ (reference sequence). In DNA, the CDR3 is TGTGCCAGCAGCTTAGGTCCCGGGTCCAATGAGCAGTTCTTC. This codes for CASSLGPGSNEQFF. Full variable domain (rest looked up from reference TRBV7-9 and TRBJ2-1): DTGVSQNPRHKITKRGQNVTFRCDPISEHNRLYWYRQTLGQGPEFLTYFQNEAQLEKSRLLSDRFSAERPKGSFSTLEIQRTEQGDSAMYLCASSLGPGSNEQFFGPGTRLTVL.

The J gene is TRBJ1-4, the V gene TRBV15; 7 bases are shared with TRBD1. Trimming at V came to 7 bases and at J to 4 bases, leaving 15 bases not matched to a gene. The CDR3 length is 17 residues. Germline V gene data show CDR1 as LNHNV and CDR2 as YYDKDF (reference sequence). The CDR3 DNA reads as TGTGCCACCATGGGCCAAAGCAGGGGGTTCGGTAATGAAAAACTGTTTTTT. Its translation is CATMGQSRGFGNEKLFF.

The chain has TRBV3-1 (or the pseudogene TRBV3-2) and TRBJ2-5; 15 bases line up with TRBD2. V lost 4 bases and J lost 2; bases outside the gene matches: 5. Germline loops: CDR1 LGHDT, CDR2 YNNKEL (reference sequence). The CDR3 loop spans 17 amino acids. DNA of the CDR3: TGTGCCAGCAGCCTATGGACTAGCGGGAGGGGGCAAGAGACCCAGTACTTC. Protein: CASSLWTSGRGQETQYF.

The rearrangement uses TRBV28 and TRBJ2-7; TRBD2 agrees at 9 bases. CDR3 length: 15 residues. V lost 3 bases and J lost 3; bases outside the gene matches: 6. Germline loops: CDR1 MDHEN, CDR2 SYDVKM. The CDR3 nucleotides read TGTGCCAGCAGTTTGTTACTAGCGGGCTTCTACGAGCAGTACTTC. Amino acid sequence: CASSLLLAGFYEQYF.

The gene calls are TRBV5-1 and TRBJ2-5; 13 positions agree with TRBD2. The CDR3 loop spans 19 amino acids. V lost 0 bases and J lost 1; bases outside the gene matches: 9. Germline values: CDR1 SGHRS, CDR2 YFSETQ. CDR3 loop: CASSLGQTSGGASQETQYF. The CDR3, as DNA: TGCGCCAGCAGCTTGGGCCAAACTAGCGGGGGGGCCTCCCAAGAGACCCAGTACTTC.